This T cell receptor (beta chain) was recorded in a study of patients and donors after allogeneic stem cell transplantation (dated by TCRdb to about 2020). From the cysteine through the phenylalanine, the CDR3 covers 22 amino acids. Only the CDR3 region is kept as DNA, spanning 66 bases read in frame from base 1. For this clonotype: Its target antigen remains unknown. At one boundary the junction diverges from the germline segment, which might be a read error.

Receptor amplification or capture employed RT-PCR. For sequencing, a NextSeq 550 was employed. The raw public reads went through TCRdb reprocessing: fastp at Q25, MiXCR clone calling, in-frame beta chains kept. Duplicate CDR3 protein sequences are folded into a single record with the most common DNA and genes. Present in this sample are hundreds of thousands of distinct CDR3 sequences, 16% of which were seen just once. Around 7.9% of the sample comes from the top ten. What was sequenced was blood, either unsorted or a sorted T cell fraction (not recorded which). This sequence originates from a human donor who was either an allogeneic HSCT recipient or a stem cell or donor lymphocyte infusion donor (not recorded which). It is not recorded whose cells these are; they may come from a transplant donor. The chain is assembled from TRBV7-1 and TRBJ2-1; TRBD2 fits 13 bases in the junction. TRBV7-1 is designated an ORF whose function remains uncertain. The bases read TGTGCCAGCAGCCCAGCGCAGGTTTTTCAGACTAGCGGGAGGAAGGGACACAATGAGCAGTTCTTC. Its coded protein is CASSPAQVFQTSGRKGHNEQFF.